A single sample gave rise to the 8 T cell receptor beta chains below, sequenced in a study of early T cells in non-severe SARS-CoV-2 infection. TCRdb used MiXCR to reprocess the 5' RACE reads, holding one entry per CDR3 protein. This sample has tens of thousands of distinct CDR3 sequences, with 6% to 7.5% found just once. This specimen consisted of whole blood, obtained at baseline. These receptors all stem from an adult who was a healthcare worker with PCR-confirmed SARS-CoV-2 infection or an uninfected control (not recorded which).

The chain employs TRBV7-2 and TRBJ2-5; tentative D call: TRBD2 (6 bases). This CDR3 is 15 amino acids long. Trimming stripped 3 bases from V and 1 base from J, with 12 bases between. The V gene's germline CDR1 is SGHTA and CDR2 FQGNSA. CDR3 nucleotide sequence: TGTGCCAGCAGCTTCCACGGGAGTTCCCAAGAGACCCAGTACTTC. Protein: CASSFHGSSQETQYF.

This clonotype was seen a handful of times. The rearrangement links TRBV6-6 to TRBJ2-6; D unclear. The CDR3 runs 14 residues. Trimming took 4 bases from V and 0 from J, leaving 4 bases between them. CDR1 is MNHNY, CDR2 SVGAGI, per germline (reference sequence). The chain's CDR3 is CASSSFSGANVLTF. As DNA, the CDR3 is TGTGCCAGCAGTTCTTTCTCTGGGGCCAACGTCCTGACTTTC.

This clonotype was counted at least ten times. The chain is built from TRBV6-1 and TRBJ1-1, with D unresolved. With 1 base removed from V and 7 bases from J, the gap between germline ends came to 10 bases. The CDR3 is 13 residues long. In germline, CDR1 is MNHNS, CDR2 SASEGT. The CDR3 spells CASSEVLGIEAFF. In DNA, the CDR3 is TGTGCCAGCAGTGAAGTTCTTGGGATTGAAGCTTTCTTT.

This clonotype showed up many times. This chain connects TRBV3-1 to TRBJ1-5; TRBD1 matches at 7 bases. Germline V lookup: CDR1 LGHDT, CDR2 YNNKEL (reference sequence). Losses at the gene ends were 2 bases for V and 6 bases for J; bases not matched to a gene: 4. The CDR3 is 14 amino acids. This CDR3 reads CASSQLRDSQPQHF. CDR3 DNA: TGTGCCAGCAGCCAACTCAGGGACAGTCAGCCCCAGCATTTT.

The V call is TRBV28, the J call TRBJ2-5, with D possibly matching TRBD2 (6 bases). Trimming cost V 2 bases and J 3 bases, with 13 bases left between them. CDR1 and CDR2 from the germline V gene are MDHEN and SYDVKM. The CDR3 consists of 15 residues. The CDR3 region is CASSLGMGGEETQYF. The CDR3 coding sequence is TGTGCCAGCAGTTTAGGGATGGGAGGTGAAGAGACCCAGTACTTC.

This clonotype was found many times. The chain carries TRBV9 and TRBJ2-6; TRBD1 matches 7 bases. Trimming cost V 0 bases and J 0 bases; bases outside gene matches: 3. This CDR3 contains 17 residues. Looked up from germline, CDR1 is SGDLS and CDR2 is YYNGEE. CDR3 in amino acids: CASSVGTGASGANVLTF. DNA of the CDR3: TGTGCCAGCAGCGTAGGGACAGGAGCCTCTGGGGCCAACGTCCTGACTTTC.

This clonotype was counted only a few times. This chain connects TRBV29-1 to TRBJ1-4; 7 bases are a match to TRBD1. The germline V gene encodes CDR1 SQVTM and CDR2 ANQGSEA. V lost 5 bases, J lost 6 bases, and 3 bases stayed unmatched. The CDR3 loop spans 12 amino acids. CDR3 sequence: CSVRGGHEKLFF. CDR3 nucleotides: TGCAGCGTTCGAGGGGGCCATGAAAAACTGTTTTTT. Full variable domain (rest looked up from reference TRBV29-1 and TRBJ1-4): SAVISQKPSRDICQRGTSLTIQCQVDSQVTMMFWYRQQPGQSLTLIATANQGSEATYESGFVIDKFPISRPNLTFSTLTVSNMSPEDSSIYLCSVRGGHEKLFFGSGTQLSVL.

This clonotype was recorded many times. The chain recombines TRBV28 with TRBJ2-7; tentative D call: TRBD2 (6 bases). Deletions cut 6 bases from V and 7 bases from J, with 16 bases between. The CDR3 runs 13 residues. Per germline, CDR1 MDHEN and CDR2 SYDVKM. The CDR3 nucleotides read TGTGCCAGCAGGGGGACTGGATTAGGTGAGCAGTACTTC. Residues: CASRGTGLGEQYF.